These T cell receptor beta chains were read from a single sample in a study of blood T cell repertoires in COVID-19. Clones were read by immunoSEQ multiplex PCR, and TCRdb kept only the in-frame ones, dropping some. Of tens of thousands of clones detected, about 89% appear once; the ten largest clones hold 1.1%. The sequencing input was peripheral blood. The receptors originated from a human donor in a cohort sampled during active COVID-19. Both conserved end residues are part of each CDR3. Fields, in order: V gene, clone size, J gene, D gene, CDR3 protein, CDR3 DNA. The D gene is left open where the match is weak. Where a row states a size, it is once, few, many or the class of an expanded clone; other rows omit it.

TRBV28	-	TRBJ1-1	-	CAIRPLNPRMNTEAFF	TGTGCCATCCGTCCCCTGAACCCTAGAATGAACACTGAAGCTTTCTTT
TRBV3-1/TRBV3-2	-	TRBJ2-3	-	CASSPIRQGGVTDTQYF	TGTGCCAGCAGTCCAATCCGACAGGGCGGGGTCACAGATACGCAGTATTTT
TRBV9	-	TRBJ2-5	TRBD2	CASSLGLEGQETQYF	TGTGCCAGCAGCTTAGGACTAGAAGGACAAGAGACCCAGTACTTC
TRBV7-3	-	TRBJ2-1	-	CASSFSRDTGSGEQFF	TGTGCCAGCAGCTTCTCCCGGGACACGGGAAGCGGTGAGCAGTTCTTC
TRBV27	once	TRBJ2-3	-	CATPSDSSGTDTQYF	TGTGCCACCCCATCAGACAGTTCGGGCACAGATACGCAGTATTTT
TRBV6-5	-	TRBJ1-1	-	CASSLTVMNTEAFF	TGTGCCAGCAGTTTGACAGTCATGAACACTGAAGCTTTCTTT
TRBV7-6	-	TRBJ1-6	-	CASSLYYRDSPLHF	TGTGCCAGCAGCTTGTATTACAGGGATTCACCCCTCCACTTT
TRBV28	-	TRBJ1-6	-	CASSLRGGESPLHF	TGTGCCAGCAGTCTTCGAGGGGGAGAATCACCCCTCCACTTT
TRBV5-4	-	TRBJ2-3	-	CASSFGRGSTDTQYF	TGTGCCAGCAGTTTCGGGAGAGGGAGCACAGATACGCAGTATTTT
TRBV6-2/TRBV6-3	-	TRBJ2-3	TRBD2	CASSLSGITDTQYF	TGTGCCAGCAGTTTAAGCGGGATAACAGATACGCAGTATTTT
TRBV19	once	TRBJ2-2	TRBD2	CASTLTSGSDTGELFF	TGTGCCAGTACCCTGACTAGCGGGAGCGACACCGGGGAGCTGTTTTTT
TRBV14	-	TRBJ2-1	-	CASSGVPLEQFF	TGTGCCAGTTCCGGGGTTCCCCTTGAGCAGTTCTTC
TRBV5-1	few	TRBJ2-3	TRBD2	CASSLAAGGKTDTQYF	TGCGCCAGCAGCTTGGCGGCGGGAGGGAAGACAGATACGCAGTATTTT
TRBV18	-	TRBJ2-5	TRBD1	CASSRDRGGETQYF	TGTGCCAGCTCAAGGGACAGGGGAGGAGAGACCCAGTACTTC
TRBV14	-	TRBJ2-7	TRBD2	CASSFTGGTYEQYF	TGTGCCAGCAGCTTTACGGGGGGGACCTACGAGCAGTACTTC
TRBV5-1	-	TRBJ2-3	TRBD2	CASSFQLAVGDTQYF	TGCGCCAGCAGCTTCCAACTAGCGGTCGGAGATACGCAGTATTTT
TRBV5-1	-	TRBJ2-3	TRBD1	CASSHRDRGTDTQYF	TGCGCCAGCAGCCACCGGGACAGGGGCACAGATACGCAGTATTTT
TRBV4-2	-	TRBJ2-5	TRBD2	CASSRSSGDVQETQYF	TGTGCCAGCAGCCGATCTAGCGGGGATGTTCAAGAGACCCAGTACTTC
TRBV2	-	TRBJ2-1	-	CASSNRNNEQFF	TGTGCCAGCTCGAACAGGAACAATGAGCAGTTCTTC
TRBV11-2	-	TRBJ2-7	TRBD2	CASSYSRGGNEQYF	TGTGCCAGCAGCTACTCGCGGGGAGGGAACGAGCAGTACTTC
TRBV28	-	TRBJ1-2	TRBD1	CASSPDRGRGYTF	TGTGCCAGCAGCCCGGACAGGGGGCGCGGCTACACCTTC
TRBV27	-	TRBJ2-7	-	CASSLGQLYEQYF	TGTGCCAGCAGTTTAGGGCAACTCTACGAGCAGTACTTC
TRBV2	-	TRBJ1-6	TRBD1	CASRGTGGSPLHF	TGTGCCAGCAGGGGAACAGGGGGATCACCCCTCCACTTT
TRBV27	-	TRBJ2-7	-	CASSLNRGTYEQYF	TGTGCCAGCAGCCTGAATCGGGGAACTTACGAGCAGTACTTC
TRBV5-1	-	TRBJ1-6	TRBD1	CASSPDRVGSPLHF	TGCGCCAGCAGCCCGGACAGGGTAGGGTCACCCCTCCACTTT
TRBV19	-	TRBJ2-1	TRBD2	CASTSGLNEQFF	TGTGCCAGTACTAGCGGCCTCAATGAGCAGTTCTTC
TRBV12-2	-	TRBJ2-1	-	CASRLVIRTSGRKGEQFF	TGTGCAAGTCGCTTGGTGATTCGGACTAGCGGGAGGAAAGGGGAGCAGTTCTTC
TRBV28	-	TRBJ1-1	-	CASSPGDGYTEAFF	TGTGCCAGCAGTCCCGGGGATGGCTACACTGAAGCTTTCTTT
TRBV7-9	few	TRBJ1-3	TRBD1	CASSSTGGRNTIYF	TGTGCCAGCAGCTCTACAGGGGGGAGAAACACCATATATTTT
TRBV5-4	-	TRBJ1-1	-	CASTPNKINTEAFF	TGTGCCAGCACCCCGAACAAGATTAACACTGAAGCTTTCTTT
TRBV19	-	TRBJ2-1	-	CASSESGREQFF	TGTGCCAGTAGTGAGTCAGGGCGTGAGCAGTTCTTC
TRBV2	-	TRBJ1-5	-	CASRRQGNQPQHF	TGTGCCAGCAGAAGGCAGGGAAATCAGCCCCAGCATTTT
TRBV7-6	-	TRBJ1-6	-	CASSYNGGTPLHF	TGTGCCAGCAGCTATAACGGGGGAACACCCCTCCACTTT